This is a list of T cell receptor beta chains from one sample in a study of CD8 T cells in ankylosing spondylitis. TCRdb reprocessed the 5' RACE reads via MiXCR and lists one record per CDR3 protein. The sample lists roughly 700,000 distinct CDR3 sequences, around 19% occurring once. Material: blood, either unsorted or a sorted T cell fraction (not recorded which). These receptor sequences come from a male donor with ankylosing spondylitis. Both conserved end residues are part of each CDR3.

V: TRBV29-1
J: TRBJ1-2
CDR3: CSASGGAYGYTF

V: TRBV9
J: TRBJ2-3
CDR3: CASSPSAGPRTDTQYF

V: TRBV29-1
J: TRBJ1-1
CDR3: CSVGVLTANTEAFF

V: TRBV20-1
J: TRBJ1-2
CDR3: CSAREREGYGYTF

V: TRBV5-6
J: TRBJ1-1
CDR3: CASSWGPTGTTEAFF

V: TRBV7-9
J: TRBJ1-2
CDR3: CASSLSGTVVNNYGYTF

V: TRBV7-8
J: TRBJ2-7
CDR3: CASSLRRELYEQYF

V: TRBV5-6
J: TRBJ1-1
CDR3: CASRPGLHPMNTEAFF

V: TRBV20-1
J: TRBJ1-6
CDR3: CSAMSGVDSPLHF

V: TRBV2
J: TRBJ2-1
CDR3: CASSEVAGLHNNEQFF

V: TRBV6-1
J: TRBJ2-1
CDR3: CASSRIPPSYNEQFF

V: TRBV5-1
J: TRBJ2-5
CDR3: CASSFEGGKETQYF

V: TRBV5-1
J: TRBJ2-1
CDR3: CASSLGRVNEQFF

V: TRBV7-9
J: TRBJ2-7
CDR3: CASSLVGGQGSEYF

V: TRBV6-2/TRBV6-3
J: TRBJ2-5
CDR3: CASGIYQETQYF

V: TRBV4-2
J: TRBJ1-2
CDR3: CASNGGPSNYGYTF

V: TRBV10-1
J: TRBJ2-1
CDR3: CASSRLAGPQDNEQFF

V: TRBV20-1
J: TRBJ2-3
CDR3: CSAPKGGTDTQYF